This T cell receptor (beta chain) was retrieved from a study of T cells after yellow fever vaccination. TCRdb reprocessed the 5' RACE reads via MiXCR and lists one record per CDR3 protein. The table lists 300,000 to 350,000 distinct CDR3 sequences, approximately 4% of them singletons, with approximately 24% in the top ten. This clonotype has ten or more counts. The CDR3 totals 13 residues. Trimming pared 3 bases from V and 6 bases from J, leaving 8 bases between. CDR1 is SEHNR, CDR2 FQNEAQ, per germline (reference sequence). The sequence was obtained from a man aged 18 to 30 who received the YFV17D yellow fever vaccine. This rearrangement joins TRBV7-9 to TRBJ2-2; tentative D call: TRBD2 (6 bases). Sequencing used PBMCs, obtained 5 days after the yellow fever booster vaccination. In DNA, the CDR3 is TGTGCCAGCAGCTTCTGGGAGGCCGGGGAGCTGTTTTTT. Translated, it gives CASSFWEAGELFF.